This is a list of T cell receptor beta chains from one sample in a study of T cells expressing NK-cell markers. TCRdb reprocessed the 5' RACE reads, with one entry per CDR3 protein and no DNA. Found here are over 350,000 distinct CDR3 sequences; the top ten clones hold approximately 12%. Sequencing was done on a sample of blood T cells: a sorted CD56 or NKG2C T cell subset, CD4+ or CD8+ T cells, or bulk PBMC T cells (not recorded which). The receptors here all came from a woman aged 45-60 years in good health. Both conserved end residues are part of each CDR3. Fields, in order: J gene, V gene, CDR3 protein.

j_gene: TRBJ2-1; v_gene: TRBV20-1; CDR3aa: CSALAAGTSGFYNEQFF
j_gene: TRBJ2-1; v_gene: TRBV5-1; CDR3aa: CASSLPGQGAQGGYNEQFF
j_gene: TRBJ2-5; v_gene: TRBV2; CDR3aa: CASRRAIYSGIQYF
j_gene: TRBJ2-1; v_gene: TRBV5-1; CDR3aa: CASSLGLLGHNEQFF
j_gene: TRBJ2-3; v_gene: TRBV29-1; CDR3aa: CSVEDQLADTQYF
j_gene: TRBJ2-5; v_gene: TRBV5-1; CDR3aa: CASSFETGRETQYF
j_gene: TRBJ2-1; v_gene: TRBV25-1; CDR3aa: CASSELLAGGRNEQFF
j_gene: TRBJ2-1; v_gene: TRBV3-1; CDR3aa: CASSQDRPSEEQFF
j_gene: TRBJ2-1; v_gene: TRBV19; CDR3aa: CASSTRQGVQFF
j_gene: TRBJ2-3; v_gene: TRBV7-9; CDR3aa: CASSLGGGGWYF
j_gene: TRBJ2-1; v_gene: TRBV29-1; CDR3aa: CSVGGGVGSDEQFF
j_gene: TRBJ2-3; v_gene: TRBV12-3/TRBV12-4; CDR3aa: CASSSWTAGTDTQYF
j_gene: TRBJ1-2; v_gene: TRBV29-1; CDR3aa: CSAAGTGNYGYTF
j_gene: TRBJ2-2; v_gene: TRBV12-3/TRBV12-4; CDR3aa: CASSLRLAGYTGELFF
j_gene: TRBJ1-2; v_gene: TRBV7-9; CDR3aa: CASSLSGTGDNYGYTF
j_gene: TRBJ2-2; v_gene: TRBV29-1; CDR3aa: CSVDISYTGELFF
j_gene: TRBJ2-2; v_gene: TRBV20-1; CDR3aa: CSARLGSDTGELFF
j_gene: TRBJ1-5; v_gene: TRBV12-3/TRBV12-4; CDR3aa: CASSLRGAVHF
j_gene: TRBJ2-1; v_gene: TRBV12-3/TRBV12-4; CDR3aa: CASRPRGTSGRRYNEQFF
j_gene: TRBJ1-1; v_gene: TRBV6-6; CDR3aa: CASSPQGPEAFF
j_gene: TRBJ1-4; v_gene: TRBV11-3; CDR3aa: CASRKSPGPNEKLFF
j_gene: TRBJ2-7; v_gene: TRBV7-9; CDR3aa: CASSLSGTGPQVTYF
j_gene: TRBJ2-1; v_gene: TRBV4-1; CDR3aa: CASSQGLAGPTLREQFF
j_gene: TRBJ2-1; v_gene: TRBV29-1; CDR3aa: CSVDKGSSYNEQFF
j_gene: TRBJ2-1; v_gene: TRBV24-1; CDR3aa: CATSETPGLAGNYNEQFF
j_gene: TRBJ1-1; v_gene: TRBV4-1; CDR3aa: CASSQGRGMNTEAFF
j_gene: TRBJ2-1; v_gene: TRBV20-1; CDR3aa: CSASYRGSTDEQFF
j_gene: TRBJ1-2; v_gene: TRBV6-6; CDR3aa: CASTHRQGGGYTF